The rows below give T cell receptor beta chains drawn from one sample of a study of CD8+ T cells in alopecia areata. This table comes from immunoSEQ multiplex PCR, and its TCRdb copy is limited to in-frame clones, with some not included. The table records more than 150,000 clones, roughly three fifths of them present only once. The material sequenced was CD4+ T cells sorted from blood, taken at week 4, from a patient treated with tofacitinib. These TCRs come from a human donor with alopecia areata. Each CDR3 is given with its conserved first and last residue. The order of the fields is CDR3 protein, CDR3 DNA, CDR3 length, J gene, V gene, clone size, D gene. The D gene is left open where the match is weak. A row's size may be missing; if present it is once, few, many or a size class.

CDR3 protein: CASSSQSMNTEAFF
CDR3 DNA: TGTGCCAGCAGTTCCCAGTCCATGAACACTGAAGCTTTCTTT
CDR3 length: 14
J gene: TRBJ1-1
V gene: TRBV6-5
clone size: once
D gene: -

CDR3 protein: CASSYSITQNTEAFF
CDR3 DNA: TGTGCCAGCAGTTACTCGATTACCCAGAACACTGAAGCTTTCTTT
CDR3 length: 15
J gene: TRBJ1-1
V gene: TRBV6-5
clone size: -
D gene: -

CDR3 protein: CASSLGRGQGTAKNIQYF
CDR3 DNA: TGCGCCAGCAGCCTAGGGAGGGGGCAGGGCACAGCCAAAAACATTCAGTACTTC
CDR3 length: 18
J gene: TRBJ2-4
V gene: TRBV4-1
clone size: -
D gene: -

CDR3 protein: CASRGASANSPLHF
CDR3 DNA: TGTGCCAGCCGAGGGGCTTCAGCTAATTCACCCCTCCACTTT
CDR3 length: 14
J gene: TRBJ1-6
V gene: TRBV27
clone size: -
D gene: -

CDR3 protein: CASSIDRDQETQYF
CDR3 DNA: TGTGCCAGCAGTATAGACAGGGATCAAGAGACCCAGTACTTC
CDR3 length: 14
J gene: TRBJ2-5
V gene: TRBV27
clone size: few
D gene: TRBD1

CDR3 protein: CSARIRDTQYF
CDR3 DNA: TGCAGTGCTAGGATCAGAGATACGCAGTATTTT
CDR3 length: 11
J gene: TRBJ2-3
V gene: TRBV20-1
clone size: -
D gene: -

CDR3 protein: CASSDIPSGNNEKLFF
CDR3 DNA: TGTGCCAGCAGTGACATACCCTCAGGGAACAATGAAAAACTGTTTTTT
CDR3 length: 16
J gene: TRBJ1-4
V gene: TRBV2
clone size: few
D gene: -

CDR3 protein: CASRDSSSSYNEQFF
CDR3 DNA: TGTGCCAGCAGGGACAGCTCGAGCTCCTACAATGAGCAGTTCTTC
CDR3 length: 15
J gene: TRBJ2-1
V gene: TRBV25-1
clone size: few
D gene: -

CDR3 protein: CASTSFEGETQYF
CDR3 DNA: TGTGCCAGCACCTCCTTCGAGGGAGAGACCCAGTACTTC
CDR3 length: 13
J gene: TRBJ2-5
V gene: TRBV2
clone size: -
D gene: -

CDR3 protein: CAISEGGYEQYF
CDR3 DNA: TGTGCCATCAGTGAGGGGGGATACGAGCAGTACTTC
CDR3 length: 12
J gene: TRBJ2-7
V gene: TRBV10-3
clone size: -
D gene: -

CDR3 protein: CASSDSWGGLATDTQYF
CDR3 DNA: TGTGCCAGCAGTGACTCCTGGGGGGGACTAGCCACAGATACGCAGTATTTT
CDR3 length: 17
J gene: TRBJ2-3
V gene: TRBV25-1
clone size: -
D gene: TRBD2

CDR3 protein: CASSPNPGETQYF
CDR3 DNA: TGTGCCAGCAGCCCAAACCCCGGCGAGACCCAGTACTTC
CDR3 length: 13
J gene: TRBJ2-5
V gene: TRBV4-2
clone size: -
D gene: -

CDR3 protein: CASSPRQFLGSYNEQFF
CDR3 DNA: TGTGCCAGCAGCCCTAGACAGTTTCTTGGCTCCTACAATGAGCAGTTCTTC
CDR3 length: 17
J gene: TRBJ2-1
V gene: TRBV5-5
clone size: few
D gene: -

CDR3 protein: CASSYPGQGVGYTF
CDR3 DNA: TGTGCCAGCAGTTACCCGGGACAGGGGGTCGGCTACACCTTC
CDR3 length: 14
J gene: TRBJ1-2
V gene: TRBV11-2
clone size: -
D gene: TRBD1

CDR3 protein: CSRGGETQYF
CDR3 DNA: TGCAGTCGGGGTGGCGAGACCCAGTACTTC
CDR3 length: 10
J gene: TRBJ2-5
V gene: TRBV20-1
clone size: -
D gene: -

CDR3 protein: CAWRGAEAQPQHF
CDR3 DNA: TGTGCCTGGAGAGGGGCCGAAGCTCAGCCCCAGCATTTT
CDR3 length: 13
J gene: TRBJ1-5
V gene: TRBV30
clone size: -
D gene: -

CDR3 protein: CASSVAGNRGGGTQYF
CDR3 DNA: TGTGCCAGCAGCGTAGCTGGTAACAGGGGGGGAGGTACGCAGTATTTT
CDR3 length: 16
J gene: TRBJ2-3
V gene: TRBV9
clone size: -
D gene: -